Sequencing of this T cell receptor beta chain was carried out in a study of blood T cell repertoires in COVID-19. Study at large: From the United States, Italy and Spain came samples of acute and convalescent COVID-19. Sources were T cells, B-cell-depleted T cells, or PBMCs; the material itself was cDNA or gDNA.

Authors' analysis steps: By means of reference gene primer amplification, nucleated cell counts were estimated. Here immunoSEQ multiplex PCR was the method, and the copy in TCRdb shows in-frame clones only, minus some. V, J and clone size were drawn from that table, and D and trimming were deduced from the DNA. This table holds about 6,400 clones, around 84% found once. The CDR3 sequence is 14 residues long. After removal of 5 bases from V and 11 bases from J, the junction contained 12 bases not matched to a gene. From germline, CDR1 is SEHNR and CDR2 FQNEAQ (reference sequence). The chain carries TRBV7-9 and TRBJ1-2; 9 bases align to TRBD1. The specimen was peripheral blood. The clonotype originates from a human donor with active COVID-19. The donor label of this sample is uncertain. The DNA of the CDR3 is TGTGCCAGCAGCCACCGGGACAGGGACTTCGGGTACACCTTC. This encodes CASSHRDRDFGYTF.